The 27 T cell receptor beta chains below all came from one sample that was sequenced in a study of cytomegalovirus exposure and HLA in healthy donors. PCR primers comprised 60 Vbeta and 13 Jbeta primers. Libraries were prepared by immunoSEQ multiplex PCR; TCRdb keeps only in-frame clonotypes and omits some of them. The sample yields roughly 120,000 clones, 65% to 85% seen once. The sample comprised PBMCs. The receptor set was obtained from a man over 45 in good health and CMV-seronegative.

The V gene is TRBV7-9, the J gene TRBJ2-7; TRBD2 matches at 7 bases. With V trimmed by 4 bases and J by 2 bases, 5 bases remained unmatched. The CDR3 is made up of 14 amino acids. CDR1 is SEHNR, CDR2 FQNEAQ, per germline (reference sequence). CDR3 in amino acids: CASSWSGAPYEQYF. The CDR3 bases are TGTGCCAGCAGCTGGAGCGGGGCGCCCTACGAGCAGTACTTC.

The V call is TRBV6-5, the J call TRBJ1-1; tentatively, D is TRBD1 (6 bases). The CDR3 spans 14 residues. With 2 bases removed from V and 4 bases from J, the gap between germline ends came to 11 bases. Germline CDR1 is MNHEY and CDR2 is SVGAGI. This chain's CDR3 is CASSYGQGSTEAFF. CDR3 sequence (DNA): TGTGCCAGCAGTTACGGGCAGGGGAGCACTGAAGCTTTCTTT.

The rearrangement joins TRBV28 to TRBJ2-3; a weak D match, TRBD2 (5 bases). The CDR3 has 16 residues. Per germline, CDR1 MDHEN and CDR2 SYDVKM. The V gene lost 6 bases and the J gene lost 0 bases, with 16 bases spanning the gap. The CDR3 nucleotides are TGTGCCAGCAGCGTACGGACTGCCCTTAGCACAGATACGCAGTATTTT. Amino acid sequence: CASSVRTALSTDTQYF.

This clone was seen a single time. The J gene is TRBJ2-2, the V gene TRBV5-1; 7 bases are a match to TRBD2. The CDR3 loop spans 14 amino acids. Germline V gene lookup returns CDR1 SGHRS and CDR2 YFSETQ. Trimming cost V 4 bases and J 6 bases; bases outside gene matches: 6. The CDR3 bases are TGCGCCAGCAGCCCCACTAGCGTGGCCGGGGAGCTGTTTTTT. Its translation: CASSPTSVAGELFF. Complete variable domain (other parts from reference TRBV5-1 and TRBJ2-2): KAGVTQTPRYLIKTRGQQVTLSCSPISGHRSVSWYQQTPGQGLQFLFEYFSETQRNKGNFPGRFSGRQFSNSRSEMNVSTLELGDSALYLCASSPTSVAGELFFGEGSRLTVL.

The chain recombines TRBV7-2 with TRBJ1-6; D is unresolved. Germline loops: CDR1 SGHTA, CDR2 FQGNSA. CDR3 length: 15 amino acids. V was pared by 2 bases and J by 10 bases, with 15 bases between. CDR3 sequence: CASSLSQKTISPLHF. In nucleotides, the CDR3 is TGTGCCAGCAGCTTAAGTCAGAAAACGATCTCACCCCTCCACTTT.

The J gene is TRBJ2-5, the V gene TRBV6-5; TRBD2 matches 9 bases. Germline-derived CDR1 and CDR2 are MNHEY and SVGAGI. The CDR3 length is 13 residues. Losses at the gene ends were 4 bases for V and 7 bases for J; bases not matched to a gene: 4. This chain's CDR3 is CASSLGLAGTQYF. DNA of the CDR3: TGTGCCAGCAGTTTGGGACTAGCAGGGACCCAGTACTTC.

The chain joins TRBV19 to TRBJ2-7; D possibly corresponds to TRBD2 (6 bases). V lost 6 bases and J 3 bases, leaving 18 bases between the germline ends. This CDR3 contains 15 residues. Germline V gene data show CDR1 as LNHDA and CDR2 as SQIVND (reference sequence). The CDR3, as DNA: TGTGCCAGTAGCCAGAACGTGGGGGGAGGCTACGAGCAGTACTTC. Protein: CASSQNVGGGYEQYF.

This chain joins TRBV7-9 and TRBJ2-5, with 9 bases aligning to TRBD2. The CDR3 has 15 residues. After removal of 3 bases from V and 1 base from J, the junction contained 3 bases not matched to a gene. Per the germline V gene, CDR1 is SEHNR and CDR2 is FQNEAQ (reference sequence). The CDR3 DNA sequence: TGTGCCAGCAGCTTGGCTAGCGGGGCCCAAGAGACCCAGTACTTC. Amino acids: CASSLASGAQETQYF.

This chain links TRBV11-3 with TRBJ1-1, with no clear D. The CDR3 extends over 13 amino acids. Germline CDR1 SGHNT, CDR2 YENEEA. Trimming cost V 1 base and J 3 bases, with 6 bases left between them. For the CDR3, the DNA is TGTGCCAGCAGCTTAGGCGGGGACACTGAAGCTTTCTTT. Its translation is CASSLGGDTEAFF.

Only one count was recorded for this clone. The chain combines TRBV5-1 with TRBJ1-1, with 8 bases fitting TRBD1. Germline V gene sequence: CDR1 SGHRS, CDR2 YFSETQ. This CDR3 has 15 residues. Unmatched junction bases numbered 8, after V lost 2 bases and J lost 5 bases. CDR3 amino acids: CASSFSQGAGTEAFF. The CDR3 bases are TGCGCCAGCAGCTTCTCCCAGGGGGCTGGGACTGAAGCTTTCTTT.

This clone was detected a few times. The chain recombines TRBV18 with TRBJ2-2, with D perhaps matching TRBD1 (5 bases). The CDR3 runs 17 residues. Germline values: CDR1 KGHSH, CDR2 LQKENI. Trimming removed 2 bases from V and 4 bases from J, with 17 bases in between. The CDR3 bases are TGTGCCAGCTCACCAATCCGGCAGGGTGAGAGCACCGGGGAGCTGTTTTTT. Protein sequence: CASSPIRQGESTGELFF.

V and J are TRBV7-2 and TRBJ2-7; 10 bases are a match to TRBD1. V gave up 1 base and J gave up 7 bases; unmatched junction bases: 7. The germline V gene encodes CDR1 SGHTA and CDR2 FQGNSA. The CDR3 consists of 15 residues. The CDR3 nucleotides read TGTGCCAGCAGCTTAGATGACAGGGGGCTTGGGGAGCAGTACTTC. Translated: CASSLDDRGLGEQYF.

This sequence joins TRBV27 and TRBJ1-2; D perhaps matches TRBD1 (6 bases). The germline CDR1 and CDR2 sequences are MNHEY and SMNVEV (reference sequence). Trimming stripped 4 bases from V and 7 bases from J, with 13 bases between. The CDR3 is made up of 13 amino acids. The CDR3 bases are TGTGCCAGCAGTTCAACAGGGCTGGTTGGCTACACCTTC. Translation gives CASSSTGLVGYTF.

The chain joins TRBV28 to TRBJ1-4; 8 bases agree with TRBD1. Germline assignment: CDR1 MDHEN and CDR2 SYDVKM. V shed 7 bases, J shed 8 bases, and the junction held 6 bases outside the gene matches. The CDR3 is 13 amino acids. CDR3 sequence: CASTQGAVEKLFF. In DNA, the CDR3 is TGTGCCAGCACTCAGGGGGCGGTGGAAAAACTGTTTTTT.

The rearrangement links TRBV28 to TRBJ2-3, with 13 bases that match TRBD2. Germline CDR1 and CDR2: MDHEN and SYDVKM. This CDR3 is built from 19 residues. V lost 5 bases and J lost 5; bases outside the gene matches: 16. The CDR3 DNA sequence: TGTGCCAGCAGTGTCCTCCAATTACTAGCGGGGGGGATGGTAGATACGCAGTATTTT. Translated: CASSVLQLLAGGMVDTQYF.

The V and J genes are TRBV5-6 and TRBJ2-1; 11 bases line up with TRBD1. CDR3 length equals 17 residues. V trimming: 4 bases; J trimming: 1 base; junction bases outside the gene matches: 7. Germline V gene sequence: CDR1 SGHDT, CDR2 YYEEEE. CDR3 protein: CASSGRDRGVSYNEQFF. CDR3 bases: TGTGCCAGCAGCGGACGGGACAGGGGGGTTTCCTACAATGAGCAGTTCTTC.

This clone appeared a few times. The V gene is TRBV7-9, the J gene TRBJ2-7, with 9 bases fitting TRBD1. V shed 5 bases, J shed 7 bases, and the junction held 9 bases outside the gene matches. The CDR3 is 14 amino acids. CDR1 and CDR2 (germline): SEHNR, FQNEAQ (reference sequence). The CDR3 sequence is CASSPPGQGGEQYF. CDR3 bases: TGTGCCAGCAGCCCTCCGGGACAGGGCGGGGAGCAGTACTTC.

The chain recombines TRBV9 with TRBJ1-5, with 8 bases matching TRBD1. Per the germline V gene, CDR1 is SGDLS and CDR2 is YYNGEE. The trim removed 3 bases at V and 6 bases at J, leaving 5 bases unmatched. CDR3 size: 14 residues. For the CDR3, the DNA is TGTGCCAGCAGCGCCACAGGGGGTCCTCAGCCCCAGCATTTT. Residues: CASSATGGPQPQHF.

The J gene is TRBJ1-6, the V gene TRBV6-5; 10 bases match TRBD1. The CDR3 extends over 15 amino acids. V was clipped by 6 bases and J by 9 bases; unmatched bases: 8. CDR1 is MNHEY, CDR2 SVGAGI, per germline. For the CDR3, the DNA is TGTGCCAGCAGATATGGACAGGGGGTCACTTCACCCCTCCACTTT. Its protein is CASRYGQGVTSPLHF.

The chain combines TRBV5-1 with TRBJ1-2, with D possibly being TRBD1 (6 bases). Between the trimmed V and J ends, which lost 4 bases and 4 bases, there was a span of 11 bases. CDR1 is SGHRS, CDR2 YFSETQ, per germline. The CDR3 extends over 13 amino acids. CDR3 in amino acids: CASSVTGSYGYTF. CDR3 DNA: TGCGCCAGCAGCGTGACAGGTTCCTATGGCTACACCTTC.

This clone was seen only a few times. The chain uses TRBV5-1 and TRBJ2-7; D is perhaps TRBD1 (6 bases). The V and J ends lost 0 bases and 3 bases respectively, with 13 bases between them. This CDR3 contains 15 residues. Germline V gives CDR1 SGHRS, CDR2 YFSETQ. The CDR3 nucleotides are TGCGCCAGCAGCTTGGGTGCCACAGGGATCTACGAGCAGTACTTC. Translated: CASSLGATGIYEQYF.

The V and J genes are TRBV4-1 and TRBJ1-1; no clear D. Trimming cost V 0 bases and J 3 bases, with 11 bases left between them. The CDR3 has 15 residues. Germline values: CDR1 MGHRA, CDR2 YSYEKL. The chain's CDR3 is CASSQERDFDTEAFF. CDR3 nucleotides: TGCGCCAGCAGCCAAGAGAGGGATTTCGACACTGAAGCTTTCTTT.

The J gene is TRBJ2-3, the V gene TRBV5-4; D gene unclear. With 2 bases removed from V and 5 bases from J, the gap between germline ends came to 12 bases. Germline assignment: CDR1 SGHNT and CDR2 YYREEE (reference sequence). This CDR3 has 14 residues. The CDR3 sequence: CASSFTPLKDTQYF. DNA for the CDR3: TGTGCCAGCAGCTTCACCCCACTTAAAGATACGCAGTATTTT. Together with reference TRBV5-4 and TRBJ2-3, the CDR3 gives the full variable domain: ETGVTQSPTHLIKTRGQQVTLRCSSQSGHNTVSWYQQALGQGPQFIFQYYREEENGRGNFPPRFSGLQFPNYSSELNVNALELDDSALYLCASSFTPLKDTQYFGPGTRLTVL.

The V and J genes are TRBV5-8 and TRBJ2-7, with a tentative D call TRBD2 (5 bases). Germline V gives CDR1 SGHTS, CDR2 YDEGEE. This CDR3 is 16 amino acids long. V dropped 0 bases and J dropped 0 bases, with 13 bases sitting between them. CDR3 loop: CASSLGGWRVSYEQYF. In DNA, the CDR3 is TGTGCCAGCAGCTTGGGAGGCTGGCGGGTCTCCTACGAGCAGTACTTC.

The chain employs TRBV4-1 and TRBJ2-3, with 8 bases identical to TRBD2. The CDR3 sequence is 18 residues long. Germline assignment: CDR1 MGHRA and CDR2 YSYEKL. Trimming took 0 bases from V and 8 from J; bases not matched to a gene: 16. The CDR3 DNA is TGCGCCAGCAGCCAAGAAACCGGGGGGGGAGGGTATTCAGGTACGCAGTATTTT. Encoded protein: CASSQETGGGGYSGTQYF.

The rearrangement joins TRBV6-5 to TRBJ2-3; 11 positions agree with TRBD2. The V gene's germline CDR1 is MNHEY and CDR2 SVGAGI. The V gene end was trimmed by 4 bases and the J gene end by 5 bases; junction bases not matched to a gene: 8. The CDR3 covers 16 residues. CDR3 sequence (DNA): TGTGCCAGCAGTTTACTAGCGGGAGATAAGAAAGATACGCAGTATTTT. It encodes CASSLLAGDKKDTQYF.

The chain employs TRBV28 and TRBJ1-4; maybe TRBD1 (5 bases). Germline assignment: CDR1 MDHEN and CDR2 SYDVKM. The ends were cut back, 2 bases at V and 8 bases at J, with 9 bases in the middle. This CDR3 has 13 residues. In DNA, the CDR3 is TGTGCCAGCAGTTTACAGGGTGGGGAAAAACTGTTTTTT. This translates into CASSLQGGEKLFF. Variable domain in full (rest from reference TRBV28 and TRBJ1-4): DVKVTQSSRYLVKRTGEKVFLECVQDMDHENMFWYRQDPGLGLRLIYFSYDVKMKEKGDIPEGYSVSREKKERFSLILESASTNQTSMYLCASSLQGGEKLFFGSGTQLSVL.